This T cell receptor (beta chain) was sequenced in a study of shared clonotypes between healthy human individuals. Study results and caveats: Donor clonotype sharing was expected to depend on sequencing depth.

The method was immunoSEQ multiplex PCR; TCRdb's version includes in-frame clones alone and lacks a portion of them. The sample carries a few hundred thousand clones, around 80% recorded once. The CDR3 runs to 14 residues. Germline-derived CDR1 and CDR2 are GTSNPN and SVGIG (reference sequence). V dropped 4 bases and J dropped 2 bases, with 12 bases sitting between them. All donors were Caucasian adults living in Nashville, Tennessee. Of note for this clone: What it recognizes is unknown.

The chain is built from TRBV30 and TRBJ1-3, with D possibly TRBD1 on 5 matching bases. Sequenced material: PBMCs. The source of this sequence is a woman aged 40 to 50 in good health. Some clones in this sample may be carry-over from other donors' samples. CDR3 amino acids: CAWKSGRTGNTIYF. The CDR3 DNA follows: TGTGCCTGGAAGTCGGGGCGGACTGGAAACACCATATATTTT.